The subject of this entry is one T cell receptor beta chain. What this receptor recognizes is not known. The record has no base qualities; no much larger clone is one base away. TCRbeta CDR3 regions were amplified from genomic DNA using the immunoSEQ Assay, a bias-controlled multiplex PCR. Per the authors' processing: The number of nucleated cells in each sample was estimated by amplification of reference gene primers within the assay. Sequence reads were collapsed and filtered to measure the absolute abundance of every unique TCRbeta CDR3 rearrangement. Productive Simpson clonality was computed per sample as the square root of Simpson's diversity index over productive rearrangements. Sourced from immuneACCESS, this table was stored by TCRdb with only in-frame sequences that have V and J called. A share of the clones is absent; for the studies checked, an unresolved V gene accounts for under half, and the remainder has no known explanation. That table furnishes V, J and clone size, whereas the DNA furnished D and trimming. The sample table contains over 150,000 clones; only one count was recorded for roughly 84% of them. The ten biggest clones cover about an eighth of the sample.

At one collaborating source in Seattle, patients were enrolled during active infection and were followed longitudinally through the course of disease. Collaborating institutions collected whole blood in K2EDTA tubes following their own protocols. For TCRbeta analysis, collaborators shipped samples in one of three forms: frozen whole blood, isolated PBMCs, or DNA extracted from either of those sample types. The junction shows trimming of 3 bases on V and 0 bases on J, plus 14 bases between the germline ends. CDR1 and CDR2, looked up from the germline V gene (reference sequence), are LNHDA and SQIVND. Inclusive of the bounding cysteine and phenylalanine, the CDR3 is 16 residues long. Only the CDR3 DNA stays, 48 bases, in frame from base 1. This record comes from a study of blood T cell repertoires in COVID-19 (dated by TCRdb to 2020 to 2021). The study in broad terms: Samples covering the acute and convalescent phases of COVID-19 were provided by collaborators in the United States, Italy and Spain. Samples came from the ongoing ImmuneRACE study (first 160 participants) plus 1,254 subjects from 6 global collaborators. Where available, HLA class I and class II types were taken from metadata supplied by the sample provider and were not determined by assay-based typing. A freely available public database, intended as a resource for researchers studying the immune response to SARS-CoV-2, is where the repertoires were released. The sample metadata nearly always contained a de-identified subject ID, COVID-19 status, age in years and sex. The prospective study material was composed of cDNA or gDNA derived from T cells, B-cell-depleted T cells, or PBMCs. Subjects who had been exposed to COVID-19, were actively infected with it, or had recovered from it provided the deeply sampled blood TCRbeta repertoires that made up the dataset. Beyond this particular receptor, the publication reports: The amount of clinical and demographic metadata varied by source and participant and was provided uncurated.

The sequenced material came from peripheral blood. Here the chain combines TRBV19 and TRBJ1-2, with TRBD1 perhaps the D gene, on 6 matching bases. This sequence was found in a woman between 55 and 75 years old with COVID-19, enrolled during active disease. CDR3 loop: CASSIGRGTPNYGYTF. Read as DNA, the sequence is TGTGCCAGTAGTATCGGGAGGGGGACACCTAACTATGGCTACACCTTC.